This T cell receptor beta chain appears in the sequencing data of a study of T cell repertoires in cytomegalovirus infection (dated by TCRdb to about 2019). Describing the broader study: Recently identified HLA-C-restricted CMV epitopes, whose presentation resists viral immunomodulation, were targeted by peptide stimulations together with well-studied HLA-B-restricted epitopes. The HLA type of each donor mattered for the analysis, because public TCR beta signatures pointed to carriage of CMV infection along with the matching HLA type.

General findings and caveats noted by the study authors: Carriers of CMV infection plus the relevant HLA type were discriminated by the cumulative frequency of public TCR beta family members in the study cohort and in an independent roughly 370-donor cohort. The ex vivo response was dominated by HLA-C-restricted CMV-specific TCR beta clonotypes, which also provided the single most frequent clonotype in two of eight donors.

In light of the paper, this sample's treatment or condition label describes: in vitro stimulation with specific CMV peptide epitopes to enrich CMV-specific T cells. V lost 6 bases and J lost 8 bases, and the count of bases not matched to a germline gene is 7. Its CDR3 holds 13 amino acids, cysteine through phenylalanine. Just the 39-base CDR3 DNA is kept, in frame starting at base 1. CDR1 is given as SGHVS and CDR2 as FNYEAQ, both from the germline V gene. The sample was run on an Illumina HiSeq 1500. TCRdb reprocessing: public reads trimmed at Q25 with fastp, clones called with MiXCR, in-frame beta chains kept. Rows merge per CDR3 protein into single entries with the most common DNA and genes. This sample has about 220,000 distinct CDR3 sequences in its table, and about 40% of those were observed once. About 60% of the sample is taken by the ten largest. In this sample, this clonotype turned up a few times. This receptor's antigen is unknown. Qualities for individual bases were not recorded, and no much larger clone is one base off.

The source material was CD8+ T cells from cultured PBMCs, sampled from culture after CMV antigen stimulation. The V and J genes are TRBV7-6 and TRBJ2-1, and 7 junction bases match TRBD2. The sequence was collected from a human donor in good health (CMV status not recorded). Some clones in this sample may be carry-over from other donors' samples. The nucleotides read TGTGCCAGCAGTATCAGGGAGGGCGATGAGCAGTTCTTC. Its protein product is CASSIREGDEQFF.